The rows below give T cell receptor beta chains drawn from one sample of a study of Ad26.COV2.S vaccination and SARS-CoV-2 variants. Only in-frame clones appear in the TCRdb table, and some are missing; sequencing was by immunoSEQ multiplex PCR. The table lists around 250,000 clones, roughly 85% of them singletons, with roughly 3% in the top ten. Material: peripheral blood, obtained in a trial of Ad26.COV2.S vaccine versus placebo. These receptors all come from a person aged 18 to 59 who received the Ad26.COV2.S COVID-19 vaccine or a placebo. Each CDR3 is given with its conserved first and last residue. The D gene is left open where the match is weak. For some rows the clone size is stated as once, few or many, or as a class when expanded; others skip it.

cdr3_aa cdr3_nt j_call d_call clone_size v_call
CASSWFGGLRELFF TGTGCCAGCAGTTGGTTCGGGGGGCTAAGGGAGCTGTTTTTT TRBJ2-2 NA NA TRBV6-5
CASSRGQGGLGTQYF TGTGCCAGTAGTAGAGGACAGGGAGGATTAGGGACCCAGTACTTC TRBJ2-5 TRBD1 NA TRBV19
CASSLARNTGELFF TGTGCCAGCAGCTTGGCTAGGAACACCGGGGAGCTGTTTTTT TRBJ2-2 NA NA TRBV5-4
CASRLDRGRPETQYF TGTGCCAGCAGGCTGGACAGGGGGCGCCCAGAGACCCAGTACTTC TRBJ2-5 TRBD1 NA TRBV27
CASRNRADIQYF TGTGCCAGCAGAAACAGGGCGGACATTCAGTACTTC TRBJ2-4 NA NA TRBV6-5
CASSLTTDTQYF TGCGCCAGCAGCCTAACCACAGATACGCAGTATTTT TRBJ2-3 NA NA TRBV5-1
CASSKENSGNTGELFF TGCGCCAGCAGCAAAGAGAATAGTGGGAACACCGGGGAGCTGTTTTTT TRBJ2-2 NA NA TRBV4-3
CASSLAQVTGNTIYF TGTGCCAGCAGCTTAGCACAGGTGACTGGAAACACCATATATTTT TRBJ1-3 NA NA TRBV7-9
CASSSGLAAFLF TGTGCCAGCAGTTCGGGACTAGCGGCCTTCCTCTTC TRBJ2-1 TRBD2 once TRBV6-2/TRBV6-3
CASSQGTSMRGGYTF TGTGCCAGCAGCCAAGGGACCTCTATGAGGGGTGGCTACACCTTC TRBJ1-2 NA NA TRBV4-2
CASSPGLAGEYSTDTQYF TGTGCCAGCAGCCCGGGACTAGCGGGAGAATACAGCACAGATACGCAGTATTTT TRBJ2-3 TRBD2 NA TRBV7-2
CASGASGSNQETQYF TGTGCCAGCGGGGCCTCGGGATCTAATCAAGAGACCCAGTACTTC TRBJ2-5 NA NA TRBV13
CASSSVKLRSTSSSGYTF TGTGCCAGCAGCTCAGTAAAACTCCGGTCCACAAGTTCCTCAGGCTACACCTTC TRBJ1-2 NA NA TRBV11-2
CASSQQSSTDTQYF TGTGCCAGCAGCCAACAGAGTAGCACAGATACGCAGTATTTT TRBJ2-3 NA NA TRBV6-5
CASTVTGVNTGELFF TGTGCCAGCACCGTGACAGGGGTGAACACCGGGGAGCTGTTTTTT TRBJ2-2 TRBD1 NA TRBV6-5
CAIGSGQLYEQYF TGTGCCATCGGATCGGGACAGCTCTACGAGCAGTACTTC TRBJ2-7 TRBD1 NA TRBV24-1
CASSIGVRNTIYF TGTGCCAGTAGTATTGGGGTTCGAAACACCATATATTTT TRBJ1-3 NA few TRBV19
CASSHEGGAGYGYTF TGTGCCAGCAGCCATGAGGGAGGGGCGGGGTATGGCTACACCTTC TRBJ1-2 NA NA TRBV3-1/TRBV3-2
CASSFQGTSGRHNEQFF TGTGCCAGCAGCTTTCAAGGGACTAGCGGGCGACACAATGAGCAGTTCTTC TRBJ2-1 TRBD2 NA TRBV7-9
CASSHLKPGLNEKLFF TGCGCCAGCAGCCACTTAAAACCTGGACTTAATGAAAAACTGTTTTTT TRBJ1-4 NA once TRBV4-3
CASSPSSGSYEQFF TGTGCCAGCAGCCCATCTAGCGGGAGCTATGAGCAGTTCTTC TRBJ2-1 TRBD2 few TRBV3-1/TRBV3-2
CASSNAGGGSYEQYF TGTGCCAGCAGTAACGCAGGGGGAGGATCCTACGAGCAGTACTTC TRBJ2-7 NA NA TRBV6-2/TRBV6-3
CASSFSTGTTLGTQYF TGTGCCAGCAGCTTCTCCACCGGGACCACCTTAGGTACGCAGTATTTT TRBJ2-3 NA NA TRBV7-3
CASTAISGLNNEQFF TGTGCCAGCACCGCCATCTCGGGACTAAACAATGAGCAGTTCTTC TRBJ2-1 TRBD2 NA TRBV5-6
CASTIGGGNTEAFF TGTGCCAGCACCATAGGGGGGGGGAACACTGAAGCTTTCTTT TRBJ1-1 NA NA TRBV6-5
CASSELGSPLHF TGTGCCAGCAGCGAACTGGGTTCACCCCTCCACTTT TRBJ1-6 NA once TRBV3-1/TRBV3-2
CASSRGLSYEQYF TGCGCCAGCAGCAGGGGGCTTTCCTACGAGCAGTACTTC TRBJ2-7 TRBD1 NA TRBV5-1
CASSTWGFYEQYF TGTGCCAGCTCCACGTGGGGTTTCTACGAGCAGTACTTC TRBJ2-7 NA NA TRBV12-3/TRBV12-4
CSAAAGTGSTDTQYF TGCAGCGCCGCCGCCGGGACTGGCAGCACAGATACGCAGTATTTT TRBJ2-3 NA NA TRBV29-1
CASSRGQGEGYTF TGTGCCAGCAGCCGAGGACAGGGGGAAGGCTACACCTTC TRBJ1-2 TRBD1 NA TRBV3-1/TRBV3-2
CASTKTGLETQYF TGTGCCAGCACAAAGACAGGCCTAGAGACCCAGTACTTC TRBJ2-5 NA NA TRBV7-9
CASTLGASGSETQYF TGTGCCAGCACCCTAGGGGCTAGCGGGTCAGAGACCCAGTACTTC TRBJ2-5 TRBD2 NA TRBV7-7
CASSYRGGSNQPQHF TGTGCCAGCAGTTACCGAGGGGGAAGCAATCAGCCCCAGCATTTT TRBJ1-5 NA NA TRBV6-2/TRBV6-3
CASSYSSDTGELFF TGTGCCAGCAGTTACTCGTCGGACACCGGGGAGCTGTTTTTT TRBJ2-2 NA many TRBV6-2/TRBV6-3
CASSPLRTVNYGYTF TGTGCCAGCAGCCCCCTCCGGACGGTAAACTATGGCTACACCTTC TRBJ1-2 NA NA TRBV9
CAISGGSGNTIYF TGTGCCATTTCCGGGGGATCTGGAAACACCATATATTTT TRBJ1-3 NA NA TRBV13
CASSLAGTGNEQYF TGTGCCAGCAGTTTAGCCGGGACAGGGAACGAGCAGTACTTC TRBJ2-7 TRBD1 NA TRBV27
CASSSTGEETQYF TGTGCCAGCAGTTCCACAGGGGAAGAGACCCAGTACTTC TRBJ2-5 TRBD1 NA TRBV12-3/TRBV12-4
CASSTLGVSYTDTQYF TGTGCCAGCAGCACCTTAGGAGTTTCTTACACAGATACGCAGTATTTT TRBJ2-3 NA NA TRBV5-5
CASSSQGARGYTF TGTGCCAGCAGTTCACAGGGGGCGCGGGGCTACACCTTC TRBJ1-2 TRBD1 medium-sized TRBV27
CASSVDPSGDTQYF TGTGCCAGCAGCGTAGATCCTAGCGGGGATACGCAGTATTTT TRBJ2-3 TRBD2 NA TRBV9
CASNDGVVTDTQYF TGTGCCAGCAACGATGGGGTAGTCACAGATACGCAGTATTTT TRBJ2-3 NA NA TRBV2
CASTSGGLNTGELFF TGTGCCAGCACCAGCGGGGGATTGAACACCGGGGAGCTGTTTTTT TRBJ2-2 TRBD2 once TRBV6-6
CASSLRQGGNEKLFF TGTGCCAGCAGCCTCCGACAGGGGGGTAATGAAAAACTGTTTTTT TRBJ1-4 TRBD1 NA TRBV9
CAWSVGDHGNEQFF TGTGCCTGGAGTGTAGGGGACCACGGCAATGAGCAGTTCTTC TRBJ2-1 NA NA TRBV30
CASKSLAGHTDTQYF TGCGCCAGCAAATCACTAGCGGGGCACACAGATACGCAGTATTTT TRBJ2-3 TRBD2 NA TRBV10-1
CASSQVRGSSTDTQYF TGTGCCAGCAGCCAAGTACGGGGCTCTAGCACAGATACGCAGTATTTT TRBJ2-3 NA few TRBV3-1/TRBV3-2
CASSPGQENSPLHF TGTGCCAGCAGCCCGGGACAGGAGAATTCACCCCTCCACTTT TRBJ1-6 TRBD1 NA TRBV4-2